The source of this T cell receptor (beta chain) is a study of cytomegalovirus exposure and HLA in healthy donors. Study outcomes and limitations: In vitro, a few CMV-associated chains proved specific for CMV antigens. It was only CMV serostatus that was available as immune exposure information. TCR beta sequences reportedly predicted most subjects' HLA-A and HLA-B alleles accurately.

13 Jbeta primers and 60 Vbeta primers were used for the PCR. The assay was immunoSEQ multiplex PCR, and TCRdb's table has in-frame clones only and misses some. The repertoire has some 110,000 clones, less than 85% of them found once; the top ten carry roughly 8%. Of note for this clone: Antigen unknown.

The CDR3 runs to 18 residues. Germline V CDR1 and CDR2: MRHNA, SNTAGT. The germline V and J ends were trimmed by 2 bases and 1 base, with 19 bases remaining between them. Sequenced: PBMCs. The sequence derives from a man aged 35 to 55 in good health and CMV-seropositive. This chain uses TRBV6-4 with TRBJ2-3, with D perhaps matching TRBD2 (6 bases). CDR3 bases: TGTGCCAGCAGTGACCCCGGCAGACGGGGGTCCCGCACAGATACGCAGTATTTT. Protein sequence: CASSDPGRRGSRTDTQYF.